The 26 T cell receptor beta chains below all came from one sample that was sequenced in a study of T cell responses to AZD1222 COVID-19 vaccine. Some clones are missing from TCRdb's copy, which holds only in-frame ones; the method was immunoSEQ multiplex PCR. The repertoire holds around 110,000 clones, 75% to 95% seen once, with about 6.8% in the top ten. The sequencing used peripheral blood, collected 28 days after the second AZD1222 dose. The receptors were sampled from an adult who received the AZD1222 COVID-19 vaccine.

CDR3 loop: CSVGQGGGNTIYF. The CDR3 DNA follows: TGCAGCGTTGGACAGGGGGGAGGAAACACCATATATTTT. The chain is built from TRBV29-1 and TRBJ1-3; 9 bases match TRBD1. Germline CDR1 SQVTM, CDR2 ANQGSEA. The CDR3 totals 13 residues. V lost 4 bases, J lost 4 bases, and 2 bases stayed unmatched. The full variable domain, completed using reference TRBV29-1 and TRBJ1-3, is SAVISQKPSRDICQRGTSLTIQCQVDSQVTMMFWYRQQPGQSLTLIATANQGSEATYESGFVIDKFPISRPNLTFSTLTVSNMSPEDSSIYLCSVGQGGGNTIYFGEGSWLTVV.

The genes are TRBV30 and TRBJ2-3; perhaps TRBD2 as D (6 bases). CDR3 length: 15 amino acids. CDR1 is GTSNPN and CDR2 is SVGIG in the germline V gene (reference sequence). V lost 0 bases, J lost 0 bases, and 10 bases lay in between. The CDR3 region has the DNA TGTGCCTGGAGTGTAACTAGCCCCAGCACAGATACGCAGTATTTT. Translation: CAWSVTSPSTDTQYF.

The CDR3 nucleotides read TGTGCCAGCTCACCAACACCCAGGAAAAATTCACCCCTCCACTTT. It yields the protein CASSPTPRKNSPLHF. This chain connects TRBV18 to TRBJ1-6; D is uncertain. The CDR3 extends over 15 amino acids. V gave up 2 bases and J gave up 7 bases, with 12 bases separating them. The V gene's germline CDR1 is KGHSH and CDR2 LQKENI.

The chain combines TRBV5-1 with TRBJ2-3; 7 bases are shared with TRBD2. The CDR3 runs to 16 residues. Germline V gene data show CDR1 as SGHRS and CDR2 as YFSETQ. J gave up 0 bases and V 2 bases, and 6 bases lay outside the gene matches. The CDR3 sequence: CASSFFGEGSTDTQYF. CDR3 bases: TGCGCCAGCAGCTTTTTCGGGGAGGGGAGCACAGATACGCAGTATTTT. The full variable domain, its missing parts supplied by reference TRBV5-1 and TRBJ2-3, is KAGVTQTPRYLIKTRGQQVTLSCSPISGHRSVSWYQQTPGQGLQFLFEYFSETQRNKGNFPGRFSGRQFSNSRSEMNVSTLELGDSALYLCASSFFGEGSTDTQYFGPGTRLTVL.

As regards this clone: Other DNA sequences in this sample translate to the same CDR3. The chain employs TRBV30 and TRBJ2-3, with a weak D call TRBD2 (6 bases). CDR3 length equals 13 residues. Germline V gene lookup returns CDR1 GTSNPN and CDR2 SVGIG (reference sequence). The germline V and J ends were trimmed by 0 bases and 6 bases, with 10 bases remaining between them. The CDR3 coding sequence is TGTGCCTGGAGTGTCCGGCGGGGCGATACGCAGTATTTT. It codes for CAWSVRRGDTQYF.

This chain connects TRBV20-1 to TRBJ2-5, with 7 bases fitting TRBD2. The CDR3 sequence is 11 residues long. The junction had 1 base not matched to a gene; V was cut back by 4 bases and J by 5 bases. Germline-derived CDR1 and CDR2 are DFQATT and SNEGSKA (reference sequence). The CDR3, as DNA: TGCAGTGCTATGCGGGAGGAGACCCAGTACTTC. This encodes CSAMREETQYF.

The gene calls are TRBV27 and TRBJ1-2; 7 bases align to TRBD1. Germline assignment: CDR1 MNHEY and CDR2 SMNVEV (reference sequence). There are 16 residues in the CDR3. V lost 3 bases and J lost 4; bases outside the gene matches: 11. The CDR3 DNA is TGTGCCAGCAGTTTGCGGGGGGGGACAGTAGTCTATGGCTACACCTTC. Translated, it gives CASSLRGGTVVYGYTF.

The V and J genes are TRBV6-5 and TRBJ1-5; possible D gene TRBD1, 5 bases. Looked up from germline, CDR1 is MNHEY and CDR2 is SVGAGI. V shed 2 bases and J shed 2 bases, with 10 bases lying between them. This CDR3 contains 15 residues. CDR3 in DNA: TGTGCCAGCAGTTACGGGGGAAGGGGCAATCAGCCCCAGCATTTT. Translated: CASSYGGRGNQPQHF.

This rearrangement joins TRBV6-5 to TRBJ1-1; the D gene is possibly TRBD1 (5 bases). V dropped 2 bases and J dropped 0 bases, with 7 bases sitting between them. The CDR3 length is 14 residues. CDR1 and CDR2 from the germline V gene are MNHEY and SVGAGI. The CDR3 loop reads CASSYLGLNTEAFF. The CDR3 DNA reads TGTGCCAGCAGTTACCTGGGACTGAACACTGAAGCTTTCTTT.

The rearrangement links TRBV9 to TRBJ1-4; no firm D call. The CDR3 is 14 residues long. V lost 3 bases and J 4 bases, leaving 10 bases between the germline ends. The germline V gene has CDR1 SGDLS and CDR2 YYNGEE. The CDR3 sequence is CASSAGALNEKLFF. CDR3 sequence (DNA): TGTGCCAGCAGCGCCGGAGCTCTTAATGAAAAACTGTTTTTT.

This clone occurred once. This sequence joins TRBV5-1 and TRBJ2-1, with D tentatively TRBD1 or TRBD2 (5 bases each). Trimming removed 0 bases from V and 7 bases from J, with 17 bases in between. CDR1 and CDR2 from the germline V gene are SGHRS and YFSETQ. CDR3 size: 16 residues. The CDR3 sequence is CASSLVGVLGGNEQFF. CDR3 nucleotide sequence: TGCGCCAGCAGCTTGGTGGGGGTCTTGGGCGGGAATGAGCAGTTCTTC. Together with reference TRBV5-1 and TRBJ2-1, the CDR3 gives the full variable domain: KAGVTQTPRYLIKTRGQQVTLSCSPISGHRSVSWYQQTPGQGLQFLFEYFSETQRNKGNFPGRFSGRQFSNSRSEMNVSTLELGDSALYLCASSLVGVLGGNEQFFGPGTRLTVL.

The chain links TRBV13 to TRBJ1-1; D ambiguous. The CDR3 is 9 amino acids. CDR1 PRHDT and CDR2 FYEKMQ come from the germline V gene (reference sequence). CDR3: CAIRPGAFF. The CDR3, as DNA: TGTGCTATACGGCCTGGAGCTTTCTTT.

This clone appeared once. The chain recombines TRBV14 with TRBJ2-6, with D unclear. V lost 1 base, J lost 4 bases, and 11 bases lay in between. CDR3 size: 16 residues. Germline CDR1 and CDR2: SGHDN and FVKESK. CDR3 sequence: CASSQVAGEGANVLTF. CDR3 coding DNA: TGTGCCAGCAGCCAAGTCGCTGGGGAAGGGGCCAACGTCCTGACTTTC.

The rearrangement uses TRBV12-3 or TRBV12-4 and TRBJ1-2, with D unresolved. The CDR3 is 13 residues long. The ends were cut back, 3 bases at V and 8 bases at J, with 13 bases in the middle. CDR3 residues: CASSLQESGGYTF. CDR3 in DNA: TGTGCCAGCAGTTTGCAGGAGTCCGGCGGCTACACCTTC.

The rearrangement joins TRBV19 to TRBJ1-3; D uncertain. Between the trimmed V and J ends, which lost 7 bases and 0 bases, there was a span of 25 bases. The CDR3 is 19 residues long. Germline-derived CDR1 and CDR2 are LNHDA and SQIVND (reference sequence). The DNA of the CDR3 is TGTGCCAGTACCAATCCGGGCTTTACCGAGCTCAGCTCTGGAAACACCATATATTTT. As protein: CASTNPGFTELSSGNTIYF.

The rearrangement links TRBV3-1 (or the pseudogene TRBV3-2) to TRBJ1-3; D might be TRBD1 (5 bases). The CDR3 loop spans 14 amino acids. CDR1 is LGHDT, CDR2 YNNKEL, per germline (reference sequence). Trimming stripped 4 bases from V and 4 bases from J, with 11 bases between. DNA of the CDR3: TGTGCCAGCAGCCGAGGGACGGAAGGAAACACCATATATTTT. Its protein product is CASSRGTEGNTIYF.

CDR3 nucleotides: TGTGCCAGTAGTAACCAGTATAGCAATCAGCCCCAGCATTTT. Translating gives CASSNQYSNQPQHF. This sequence joins TRBV19 and TRBJ1-5; D is undetermined. CDR1 is LNHDA, CDR2 SQIVND, per germline (reference sequence). The germline V and J ends were trimmed by 4 bases and 0 bases, with 7 bases remaining between them. CDR3 length equals 14 residues.

This chain links TRBV27 with TRBJ1-2, with D possibly matching TRBD1 (5 bases). V was cut by 7 bases and J by 3 bases, with 9 bases left in between. The CDR3 spans 12 residues. Germline values: CDR1 MNHEY, CDR2 SMNVEV (reference sequence). This CDR3 reads CASKPGHYGYTF. The CDR3 DNA reads TGTGCCAGCAAGCCAGGGCACTATGGCTACACCTTC.

The rearrangement joins TRBV30 to TRBJ2-3; D is unresolved. Trimming took off 1 base at V and 1 base at J, with 6 bases between the two ends. The CDR3 consists of 13 residues. Per the germline V gene, CDR1 is GTSNPN and CDR2 is SVGIG (reference sequence). The CDR3 bases are TGTGCCTGGAGTGCGGCGGGCACAGATACGCAGTATTTT. It yields the protein CAWSAAGTDTQYF.

The rearrangement joins TRBV19 to TRBJ2-5, with TRBD1 identical over 12 bases. Germline CDR1 is LNHDA and CDR2 is SQIVND (reference sequence). The junction had 4 bases not matched to a gene; V was cut back by 4 bases and J by 4 bases. CDR3 length equals 15 residues. The chain's CDR3 is CASSTRDRGPETQYF. CDR3 coding DNA: TGTGCCAGTAGTACCCGGGACAGGGGGCCAGAGACCCAGTACTTC.

The chain carries TRBV5-1 and TRBJ1-6; D may be TRBD1 (5 bases). This CDR3 spans 16 amino acids. From germline, CDR1 is SGHRS and CDR2 YFSETQ. V was cut by 1 base and J by 3 bases, with 11 bases left in between. The CDR3 coding sequence is TGCGCCAGCAGCTTGACCGGGGACGTCTATAATTCACCCCTCCACTTT. Translated: CASSLTGDVYNSPLHF.

The chain combines TRBV7-9 with TRBJ2-7; D may be TRBD1 or TRBD2 (5 bases each). Germline CDR1 reads SEHNR; CDR2 reads FQNEAQ (reference sequence). V was clipped by 1 base and J by 6 bases, with 10 bases between them. The CDR3 runs 13 residues. CDR3 region: CASSLEGRGEQYF. The CDR3, as DNA: TGTGCCAGCAGCTTAGAGGGGAGAGGCGAGCAGTACTTC.

The J gene is TRBJ1-6, the V gene TRBV3-1 (or the pseudogene TRBV3-2), with D unresolved. The CDR3 is 17 amino acids. The V gene lost 0 bases and the J gene lost 6 bases, with 15 bases spanning the gap. Germline V gene data show CDR1 as LGHDT and CDR2 as YNNKEL (reference sequence). The chain's CDR3 is CASSQDSVRRPNSPLHF. Here the CDR3 DNA reads TGTGCCAGCAGCCAAGATTCAGTGCGGCGGCCTAATTCACCCCTCCACTTT.

The chain combines TRBV3-1 (or the pseudogene TRBV3-2) with TRBJ1-3; no definite D call. Trimming shortened V by 0 bases and J by 3 bases, and 9 bases separated the two germline ends. The germline V gene has CDR1 LGHDT and CDR2 YNNKEL (reference sequence). This CDR3 is built from 15 residues. CDR3 protein: CASSQDRWSGNTIYF. The CDR3 DNA follows: TGTGCCAGCAGCCAAGATCGGTGGAGTGGAAACACCATATATTTT.

V is TRBV5-6 and J is TRBJ2-1; D is possibly TRBD2 (6 bases). V lost 4 bases and J lost 5, with 16 bases in between. Germline loops: CDR1 SGHDT, CDR2 YYEEEE. The CDR3 runs to 15 residues. The CDR3 region is CASSRLTGGNNEQFF. The CDR3, as DNA: TGTGCCAGCAGCCGCTTGACCGGAGGGAACAATGAGCAGTTCTTC.

The chain joins TRBV2 to TRBJ1-2; D not certain. Germline CDR1 and CDR2: SNHLY and FYNNEI. V gave up 3 bases and J gave up 3 bases, with 11 bases separating them. The CDR3 contains 14 residues. CDR3 nucleotide sequence: TGTGCCAGCAGTGACTGGCCTGGAGACTATGGCTACACCTTC. It yields the protein CASSDWPGDYGYTF.